Listed below are T cell receptor beta chains from one sample, sequenced in a study of blood T cell repertoires in COVID-19. Profiled with immunoSEQ multiplex PCR; TCRdb holds only in-frame clones, not every one. This table holds 150,000 to 200,000 clones, roughly 80% found once. The sequenced material came from peripheral blood. All receptors derive from a man aged 45-65 years who had recovered from COVID-19. Each CDR3 is given with its conserved first and last residue. Each record gives: V gene, D gene, J gene, clone size, CDR3 protein, CDR3 DNA. A D gene is named only where the DNA matches it firmly. Clone sizes are given selectively: once, few, many, or a class where the clone is expanded.

TRBV3-1/TRBV3-2	TRBD1	TRBJ2-7	.	CASRDNRGPDEQYF	TGTGCCAGCAGGGATAACAGGGGACCGGACGAGCAGTACTTC
TRBV6-2/TRBV6-3	.	TRBJ2-6	.	CASSYPRGLVSGANVLTF	TGTGCCAGCAGTTACCCGAGGGGACTGGTCTCTGGGGCCAACGTCCTGACTTTC
TRBV28	TRBD2	TRBJ2-7	few	CASSLIQREHEQYF	TGTGCCAGCAGTTTGATCCAGCGGGAGCACGAGCAGTACTTC
TRBV28	.	TRBJ2-7	.	CASSQGFLDEQYF	TGTGCCAGCAGCCAGGGATTTCTCGACGAGCAGTACTTC
TRBV19	TRBD1	TRBJ2-3	.	CASSNRGSDTQYF	TGTGCCAGTAGTAACAGGGGGTCAGATACGCAGTATTTT
TRBV5-1	TRBD2	TRBJ2-1	.	CASSAAGTSGPQVNEQFF	TGCGCCAGCAGCGCCGCCGGGACTAGCGGACCTCAGGTCAATGAGCAGTTCTTC
TRBV9	.	TRBJ2-3	.	CASSVGTTSTDTQYF	TGTGCCAGCAGCGTAGGGACAACAAGCACAGATACGCAGTATTTT
TRBV19	.	TRBJ2-2	.	CASTKSHNTGELFF	TGTGCCAGTACAAAGAGCCACAACACCGGGGAGCTGTTTTTT
TRBV11-3	.	TRBJ2-2	once	CASSRGPELFF	TGTGCCAGCAGTAGAGGGCCAGAGCTGTTTTTT
TRBV19	TRBD2	TRBJ2-7	few	CASSLGGRAFDEQYF	TGTGCCAGTAGTTTAGGCGGGAGGGCTTTCGACGAGCAGTACTTC
TRBV6-5	TRBD2	TRBJ2-5	few	CASSYGLAGSETQYF	TGTGCCAGCAGTTACGGGCTAGCGGGCTCAGAGACCCAGTACTTC
TRBV5-4	TRBD1	TRBJ2-7	.	CASSWIGGAHSYEQYF	TGTGCCAGCAGCTGGATAGGGGGCGCGCACTCCTACGAGCAGTACTTC
TRBV5-1	TRBD1	TRBJ2-7	.	CASSLGDRGWRGNYEQYF	TGCGCCAGCAGCTTAGGGGACAGGGGGTGGCGGGGAAACTACGAGCAGTACTTC
TRBV28	.	TRBJ1-2	.	CASSLWTDTPLNYGYTF	TGTGCCAGCAGTTTGTGGACAGACACTCCCCTTAACTATGGCTACACCTTC
TRBV28	.	TRBJ1-5	.	CASTHPRGFNQPQHF	TGTGCCAGCACCCACCCCAGGGGTTTCAATCAGCCCCAGCATTTT
TRBV27	.	TRBJ1-2	.	CASTSGRDTLNYGYTF	TGTGCCAGCACCTCAGGCAGGGACACCCTTAACTATGGCTACACCTTC
TRBV9	.	TRBJ2-7	.	CASSPTGENYEQYF	TGTGCCAGCAGCCCTACGGGAGAAAACTACGAGCAGTACTTC
TRBV27	TRBD2	TRBJ2-1	.	CASRTLAGVSRGKYNEQFF	TGTGCCAGCAGGACCCTAGCGGGGGTGTCGCGGGGAAAATACAATGAGCAGTTCTTC
TRBV5-1	.	TRBJ2-1	.	CASSLAGVRLAYVDEQFF	TGCGCCAGCAGCTTGGCCGGGGTTAGGCTAGCGTATGTGGATGAGCAGTTCTTC
TRBV5-8	TRBD1	TRBJ2-7	.	CASSLGGQAYEQYF	TGTGCCAGCAGCTTGGGGGGACAGGCCTACGAGCAGTACTTC
TRBV6-2/TRBV6-3	TRBD2	TRBJ2-1	.	CASSLSGSVVEQFF	TGTGCCAGCAGCCTTAGCGGGAGTGTGGTTGAGCAGTTCTTC
TRBV7-2	TRBD1	TRBJ1-2	.	CASSLGQGLYTF	TGTGCCAGCAGCTTAGGACAGGGGCTCTACACCTTC
TRBV5-4	.	TRBJ1-2	.	CASSLFGSIRGYGYTF	TGTGCCAGCAGCTTGTTTGGTTCAATCCGGGGCTATGGCTACACCTTC
TRBV20-1	.	TRBJ1-5	.	CSASSNFGSNQPQHF	TGCAGTGCTAGTTCTAACTTCGGGAGCAATCAGCCCCAGCATTTT
TRBV27	.	TRBJ2-1	.	CASSALRDWANNEQFF	TGTGCCAGCAGTGCACTTCGGGACTGGGCGAACAATGAGCAGTTCTTC
TRBV5-4	.	TRBJ2-3	.	CASSPAGPTDTQYF	TGTGCCAGCAGCCCGGCAGGGCCCACAGATACGCAGTATTTT
TRBV5-3	.	TRBJ2-1	once	CARSLVADYNEQFF	TGTGCCAGAAGCTTGGTAGCAGATTACAATGAGCAGTTCTTC
TRBV6-5	.	TRBJ1-5	.	CATGVFGNQPQHF	TGTGCCACCGGGGTGTTTGGCAATCAGCCCCAGCATTTT
TRBV19	TRBD1	TRBJ1-1	.	CASRNRGRDTEAFF	TGTGCCAGTAGGAACAGGGGGCGCGACACTGAAGCTTTCTTT
TRBV2	TRBD1	TRBJ2-3	.	CASIRQGANTQYF	TGTGCCAGCATCAGACAGGGGGCGAATACGCAGTATTTT
TRBV11-2	.	TRBJ2-1	.	CASSSVSTSYNNEQFF	TGTGCCAGCAGCTCCGTTTCGACTAGTTACAACAATGAGCAGTTCTTC
TRBV29-1	.	TRBJ2-1	.	CSVDMRVEQFF	TGCAGCGTTGATATGAGGGTTGAGCAGTTCTTC
TRBV2	.	TRBJ2-3	.	CASSVGASGPDTQYF	TGTGCCAGCAGTGTAGGGGCGTCGGGCCCAGATACGCAGTATTTT
TRBV18	.	TRBJ2-1	.	CASSRQGGYNEQFF	TGTGCCAGCTCACGACAAGGAGGGTACAATGAGCAGTTCTTC
TRBV19	.	TRBJ2-6	once	CASSPARSGANVLTF	TGTGCCAGTAGTCCCGCCCGGTCTGGGGCCAACGTCCTGACTTTC
TRBV19	.	TRBJ2-1	.	CASSIIEASSEQFF	TGTGCCAGTAGTATAATTGAGGCTTCTTCGGAGCAGTTCTTC
TRBV18	TRBD2	TRBJ2-1	.	CASSPGLANNEQFF	TGTGCCAGCTCACCGGGACTAGCAAACAATGAGCAGTTCTTC
TRBV14	.	TRBJ2-7	few	CASSQVVGWGYGEQYF	TGTGCCAGCAGCCAAGTAGTAGGTTGGGGCTATGGCGAGCAGTACTTC
TRBV5-5	.	TRBJ2-2	.	CASSWEPGAGELFF	TGTGCCAGCAGCTGGGAACCGGGGGCCGGGGAGCTGTTTTTT
TRBV30	TRBD2	TRBJ2-2	.	CACSSGRAFGELFF	TGTGCCTGCTCTAGCGGGAGGGCCTTCGGGGAGCTGTTTTTT
TRBV24-1	.	TRBJ2-3	.	CATSDQAVTGTDTQYF	TGTGCCACCAGTGATCAGGCGGTGACAGGCACAGATACGCAGTATTTT
TRBV2	.	TRBJ1-2	.	CASTIMTVGYGYTF	TGTGCCAGCACCATCATGACAGTGGGGTATGGCTACACCTTC
TRBV7-2	.	TRBJ2-3	.	CASSSYGVRPVADTQYF	TGTGCCAGCAGCTCTTACGGGGTCAGACCGGTAGCGGATACGCAGTATTTT
TRBV28	TRBD1	TRBJ2-7	.	CASSSTGTGTYEQYF	TGTGCCAGCAGTTCAACCGGGACAGGGACCTACGAGCAGTACTTC
TRBV12-3/TRBV12-4	.	TRBJ1-1	.	CATSKRGNTEAFF	TGTGCCACCTCAAAAAGAGGGAACACTGAAGCTTTCTTT
TRBV5-4	TRBD1	TRBJ1-1	.	CASSSGQGGTEAFF	TGTGCCAGCAGTTCGGGACAGGGGGGGACTGAAGCTTTCTTT
TRBV4-3	.	TRBJ2-1	.	CASSQEFGRKQFF	TGCGCCAGCAGCCAAGAGTTCGGGAGAAAGCAGTTCTTC
TRBV27	TRBD1	TRBJ1-2	.	CASSLDRGLGGYTF	TGTGCCAGCAGTCTTGACAGGGGGCTTGGTGGCTACACCTTC
TRBV7-9	TRBD2	TRBJ2-1	.	CASSAGLGYNEQFF	TGTGCCAGCAGCGCGGGACTAGGATACAATGAGCAGTTCTTC
TRBV30	TRBD2	TRBJ2-5	.	CAWRSAGVETQYF	TGTGCCTGGAGATCCGCGGGAGTGGAGACCCAGTACTTC
TRBV27	.	TRBJ2-7	.	CASSLDQASSYEQYF	TGTGCCAGCAGTTTAGATCAGGCGAGCTCCTACGAGCAGTACTTC
TRBV5-1	TRBD2	TRBJ2-3	.	CASSLGRVSGRAGGDTQYF	TGCGCCAGCAGCTTGGGTCGTGTTAGCGGGAGGGCCGGCGGAGATACGCAGTATTTT